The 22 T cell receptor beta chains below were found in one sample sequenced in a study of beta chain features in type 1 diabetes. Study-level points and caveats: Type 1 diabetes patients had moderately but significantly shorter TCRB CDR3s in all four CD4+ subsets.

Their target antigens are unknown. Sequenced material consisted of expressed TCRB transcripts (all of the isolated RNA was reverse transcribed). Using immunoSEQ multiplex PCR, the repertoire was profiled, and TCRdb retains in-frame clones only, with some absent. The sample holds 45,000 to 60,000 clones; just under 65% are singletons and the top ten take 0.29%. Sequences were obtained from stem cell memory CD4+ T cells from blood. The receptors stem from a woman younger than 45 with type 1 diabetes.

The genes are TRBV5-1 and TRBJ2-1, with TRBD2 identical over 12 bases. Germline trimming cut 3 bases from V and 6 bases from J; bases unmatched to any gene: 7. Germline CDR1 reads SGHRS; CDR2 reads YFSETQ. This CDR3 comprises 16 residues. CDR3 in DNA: TGCGCCAGCAGCTGGCGACTAGCGGGAGAATCCAATGAGCAGTTCTTC. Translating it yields CASSWRLAGESNEQFF.

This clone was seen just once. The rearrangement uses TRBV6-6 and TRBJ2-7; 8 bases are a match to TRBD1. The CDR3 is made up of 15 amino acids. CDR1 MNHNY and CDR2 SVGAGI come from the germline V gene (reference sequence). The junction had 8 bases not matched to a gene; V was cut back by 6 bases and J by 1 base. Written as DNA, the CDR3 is TGTGCCAGCAGACGCGACAGGGGTAATTCCTACGAGCAGTACTTC. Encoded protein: CASRRDRGNSYEQYF.

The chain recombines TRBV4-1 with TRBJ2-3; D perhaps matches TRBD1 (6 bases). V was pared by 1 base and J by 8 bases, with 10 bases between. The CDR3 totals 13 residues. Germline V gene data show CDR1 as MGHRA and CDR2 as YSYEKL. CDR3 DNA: TGCGCCAGCAGCCAAGGGGGACAACCTACGCAGTATTTT. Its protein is CASSQGGQPTQYF.

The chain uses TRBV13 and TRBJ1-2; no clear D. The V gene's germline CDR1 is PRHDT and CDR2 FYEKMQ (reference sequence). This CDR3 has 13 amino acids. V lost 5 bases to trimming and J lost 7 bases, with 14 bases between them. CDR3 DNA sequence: TGTGCCAGCAGCCGCGGACTTCGGACTGGCTACACCTTC. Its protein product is CASSRGLRTGYTF.

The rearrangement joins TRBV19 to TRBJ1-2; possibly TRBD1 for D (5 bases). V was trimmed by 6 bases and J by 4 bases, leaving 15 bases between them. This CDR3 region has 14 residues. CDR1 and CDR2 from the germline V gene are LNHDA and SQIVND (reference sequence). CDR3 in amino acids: CASRPTTASYGYTF. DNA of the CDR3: TGTGCCAGTAGACCTACGACAGCTAGCTATGGCTACACCTTC.

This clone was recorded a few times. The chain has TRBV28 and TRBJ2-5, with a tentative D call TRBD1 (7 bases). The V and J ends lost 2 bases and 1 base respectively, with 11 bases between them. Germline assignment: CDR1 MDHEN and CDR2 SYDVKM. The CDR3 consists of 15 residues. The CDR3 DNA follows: TGTGCCAGCAGTTTAGGGGGGACAGTCCAAGAGACCCAGTACTTC. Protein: CASSLGGTVQETQYF.

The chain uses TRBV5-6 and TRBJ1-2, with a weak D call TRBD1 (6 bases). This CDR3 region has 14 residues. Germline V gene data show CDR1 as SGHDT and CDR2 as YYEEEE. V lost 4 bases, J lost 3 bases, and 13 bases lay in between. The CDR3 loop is CASSNRVADYGYTF. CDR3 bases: TGTGCCAGCAGCAACAGGGTCGCCGACTATGGCTACACCTTC.

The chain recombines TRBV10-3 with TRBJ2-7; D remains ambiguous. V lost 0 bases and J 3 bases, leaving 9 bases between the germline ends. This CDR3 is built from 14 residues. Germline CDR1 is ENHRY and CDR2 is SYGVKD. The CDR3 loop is CAISESSSNYEQYF. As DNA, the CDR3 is TGTGCCATCAGTGAGTCAAGCTCCAACTACGAGCAGTACTTC.

In nucleotides, the CDR3 is TGCAGCGTTGAAGAAAGGCCCAGGAGCACAGATACGCAGTATTTT. Encoded protein: CSVEERPRSTDTQYF. The V gene is TRBV29-1, the J gene TRBJ2-3; no reliable D call. This CDR3 has 15 residues. The germline gives CDR1 SQVTM, CDR2 ANQGSEA. V was trimmed by 0 bases and J by 0 bases, leaving 10 bases between them.

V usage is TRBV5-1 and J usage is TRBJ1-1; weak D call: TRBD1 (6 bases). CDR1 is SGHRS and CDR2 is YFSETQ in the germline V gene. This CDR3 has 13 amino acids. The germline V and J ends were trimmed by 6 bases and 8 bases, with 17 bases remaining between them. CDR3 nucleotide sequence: TGCGCCAGCAACGAGCCCCAGGGACAAGAAGCTTTCTTT. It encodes CASNEPQGQEAFF.

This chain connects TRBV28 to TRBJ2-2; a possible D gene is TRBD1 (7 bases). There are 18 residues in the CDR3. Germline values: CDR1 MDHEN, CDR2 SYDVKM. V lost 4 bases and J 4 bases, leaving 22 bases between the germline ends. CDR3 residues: CASSSQPQGGRATGELFF. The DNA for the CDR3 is TGTGCCAGCAGTTCCCAACCCCAGGGGGGTCGGGCCACCGGGGAGCTGTTTTTT.

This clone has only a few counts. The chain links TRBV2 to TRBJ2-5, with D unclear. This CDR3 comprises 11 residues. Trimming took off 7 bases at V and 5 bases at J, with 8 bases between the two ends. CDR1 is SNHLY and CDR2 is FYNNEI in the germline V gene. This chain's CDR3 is CASIGVETQYF. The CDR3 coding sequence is TGTGCCAGCATAGGAGTGGAGACCCAGTACTTC.

CDR3 sequence: CASSLFAGNTDTQYF. CDR3 in DNA: TGTGCCAGCAGCTTGTTCGCAGGGAACACAGATACGCAGTATTTT. The rearrangement links TRBV7-9 to TRBJ2-3; perhaps TRBD1 as D (5 bases). The CDR3 spans 15 residues. Germline V gene sequence: CDR1 SEHNR, CDR2 FQNEAQ (reference sequence). Trimming took 3 bases from V and 2 from J, leaving 12 bases between them. Drawing the rest from reference TRBV7-9 and TRBJ2-3, the complete variable domain is DTGVSQNPRHKITKRGQNVTFRCDPISEHNRLYWYRQTLGQGPEFLTYFQNEAQLEKSRLLSDRFSAERPKGSFSTLEIQRTEQGDSAMYLCASSLFAGNTDTQYFGPGTRLTVL.

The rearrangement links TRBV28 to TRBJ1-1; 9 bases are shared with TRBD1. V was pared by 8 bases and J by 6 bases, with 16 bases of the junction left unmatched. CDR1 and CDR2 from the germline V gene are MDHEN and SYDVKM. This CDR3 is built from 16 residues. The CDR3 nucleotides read TGTGCCAGCCGGGAGGTGGGGACAGGGAGGACTGCTGAAGCTTTCTTT. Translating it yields CASREVGTGRTAEAFF.

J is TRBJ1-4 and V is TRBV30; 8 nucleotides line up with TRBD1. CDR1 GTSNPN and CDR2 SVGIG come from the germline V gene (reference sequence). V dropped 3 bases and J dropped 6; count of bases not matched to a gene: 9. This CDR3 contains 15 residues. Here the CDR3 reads CAWSSYPGGDEKLFF. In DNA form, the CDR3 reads TGTGCCTGGAGCTCCTACCCAGGGGGCGATGAAAAACTGTTTTTT.

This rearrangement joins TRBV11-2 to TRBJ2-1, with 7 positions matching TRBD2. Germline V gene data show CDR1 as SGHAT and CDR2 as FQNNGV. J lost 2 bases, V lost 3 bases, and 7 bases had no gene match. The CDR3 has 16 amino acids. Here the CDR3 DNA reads TGTGCCAGCAGCTTCCAAGCGGGAATCGCCTACAATGAGCAGTTCTTC. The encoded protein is CASSFQAGIAYNEQFF.

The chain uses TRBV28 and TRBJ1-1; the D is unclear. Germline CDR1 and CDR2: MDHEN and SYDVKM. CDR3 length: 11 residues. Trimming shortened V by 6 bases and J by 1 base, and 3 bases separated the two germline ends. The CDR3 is CASRRNTEAFF. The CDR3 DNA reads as TGTGCCAGCAGGCGGAACACTGAAGCTTTCTTT.

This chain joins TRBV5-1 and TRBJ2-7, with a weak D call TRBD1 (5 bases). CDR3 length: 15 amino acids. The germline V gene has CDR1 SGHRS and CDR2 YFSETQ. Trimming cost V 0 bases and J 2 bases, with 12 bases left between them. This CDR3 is CASSLGTGQTYEQYF. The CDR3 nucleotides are TGCGCCAGCAGCTTGGGGACCGGACAAACCTACGAGCAGTACTTC.

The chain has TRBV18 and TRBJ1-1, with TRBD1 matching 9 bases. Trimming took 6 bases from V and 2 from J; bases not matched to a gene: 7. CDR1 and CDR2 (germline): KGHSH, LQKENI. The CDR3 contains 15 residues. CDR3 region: CASSSGTGLNTEAFF. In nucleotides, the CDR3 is TGTGCCAGCTCGTCAGGGACAGGGTTAAACACTGAAGCTTTCTTT.

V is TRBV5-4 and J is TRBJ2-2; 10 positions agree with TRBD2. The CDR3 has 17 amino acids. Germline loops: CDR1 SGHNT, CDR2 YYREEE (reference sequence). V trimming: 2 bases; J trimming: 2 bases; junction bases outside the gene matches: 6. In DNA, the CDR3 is TGTGCCAGCAGCTTTGACGGGACTAGCGCCAACACCGGGGAGCTGTTTTTT. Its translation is CASSFDGTSANTGELFF. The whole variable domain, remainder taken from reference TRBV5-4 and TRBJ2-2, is ETGVTQSPTHLIKTRGQQVTLRCSSQSGHNTVSWYQQALGQGPQFIFQYYREEENGRGNFPPRFSGLQFPNYSSELNVNALELDDSALYLCASSFDGTSANTGELFFGEGSRLTVL.

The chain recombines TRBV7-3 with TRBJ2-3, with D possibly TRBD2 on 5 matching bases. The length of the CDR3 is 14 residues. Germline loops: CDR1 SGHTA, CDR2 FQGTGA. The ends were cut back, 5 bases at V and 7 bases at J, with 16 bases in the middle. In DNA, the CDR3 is TGTGCCAGCAGCCGGACCGAGGCCGGGAATACGCAGTATTTT. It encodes CASSRTEAGNTQYF. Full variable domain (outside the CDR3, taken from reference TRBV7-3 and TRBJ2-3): GAGVSQTPSNKVTEKGKYVELRCDPISGHTALYWYRQSLGQGPEFLIYFQGTGAADDSGLPNDRFFAVRPEGSVSTLKIQRTERGDSAVYLCASSRTEAGNTQYFGPGTRLTVL.

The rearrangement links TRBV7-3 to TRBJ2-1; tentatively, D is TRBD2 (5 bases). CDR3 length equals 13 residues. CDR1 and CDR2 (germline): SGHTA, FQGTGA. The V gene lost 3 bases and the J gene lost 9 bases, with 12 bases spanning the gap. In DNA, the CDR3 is TGTGCCAGCAGCTTCGAGAGGAGCGGTGAGCAGTTCTTC. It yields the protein CASSFERSGEQFF. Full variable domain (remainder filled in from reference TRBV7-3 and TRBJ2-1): GAGVSQTPSNKVTEKGKYVELRCDPISGHTALYWYRQSLGQGPEFLIYFQGTGAADDSGLPNDRFFAVRPEGSVSTLKIQRTERGDSAVYLCASSFERSGEQFFGPGTRLTVL.